These 14 T cell receptor beta chains were all obtained from the same sample, sequenced in a study of blood T cell repertoires in COVID-19. TCRdb keeps only in-frame clones here, not all; method: immunoSEQ multiplex PCR. The data contain over 250,000 clones, around 89% of them singletons. The specimen was peripheral blood. Receptors originate from a woman aged 35 to 49 who had recovered from COVID-19.

The CDR3 region is CAISESQSRGKDGYTF. CDR3 DNA: TGTGCCATCAGTGAGTCCCAATCCCGGGGGAAGGATGGCTACACCTTC. The chain joins TRBV10-3 to TRBJ1-2, with D possibly TRBD1 on 5 matching bases. CDR3 size: 16 residues. V lost 0 bases to trimming and J lost 6 bases, with 17 bases between them. Germline CDR1 ENHRY, CDR2 SYGVKD.

The chain couples TRBV6-5 to TRBJ2-7, with 8 bases aligning to TRBD1. The trim removed 5 bases at V and 4 bases at J, leaving 7 bases unmatched. The CDR3 covers 14 residues. Germline V lookup: CDR1 MNHEY, CDR2 SVGAGI. CDR3 nucleotide sequence: TGTGCCAGCAGTCCCCGGGACAGGCATTACGAGCAGTACTTC. Encoded protein: CASSPRDRHYEQYF.

The J gene is TRBJ2-2, the V gene TRBV6-5; tentatively, D is TRBD2 (6 bases). The CDR3 consists of 16 residues. CDR1 MNHEY and CDR2 SVGAGI come from the germline V gene. V gave up 2 bases and J gave up 1 base, with 11 bases separating them. CDR3 region: CASSYGGMMNTGELFF. The CDR3 nucleotides are TGTGCCAGCAGTTACGGGGGGATGATGAACACCGGGGAGCTGTTTTTT.

V is TRBV4-1 and J is TRBJ1-3; TRBD1 matches 11 bases. The CDR3 contains 18 residues. Trimming removed 0 bases from V and 5 bases from J; junction bases left unmatched: 9. The germline CDR1 and CDR2 sequences are MGHRA and YSYEKL. The CDR3 DNA follows: TGCGCCAGCAGCCAAGATTTTCCGGGACAGGGGGAGAGAAACACCATATATTTT. Translating it yields CASSQDFPGQGERNTIYF.

The CDR3 DNA sequence: TGTGCCAGCAGGGGGGGGCGCTACGAGCAGTACGTC. This sequence encodes CASRGGRYEQYV. This chain joins TRBV25-1 and TRBJ2-7; a possible D gene is TRBD2 (7 bases). This CDR3 is built from 12 residues. Trimming took off 6 bases at V and 3 bases at J, with 9 bases between the two ends. Germline V CDR1 and CDR2: MGHDK, SYGVNS.

CDR3 sequence: CTGTGGYNEQFF. In nucleotides, the CDR3 is TGCACCGGGACAGGGGGTTACAATGAGCAGTTCTTC. J is TRBJ2-1 and V is TRBV29-1; 11 positions match TRBD1. CDR1 is SQVTM, CDR2 ANQGSEA, per germline. The CDR3 is 12 amino acids.

Of note for this clone: The junction shows a germline mismatch at one end, possibly a read error. V gene TRBV11-3 combines with J gene TRBJ2-1, with 14 bases that match TRBD2. The CDR3 contains 13 residues. Germline V gene sequence: CDR1 SGHNT, CDR2 YENEEA. CDR3 loop: CASSSGTSGSKLF. For the CDR3, the DNA is TGTGCCAGCAGCTCCGGGACTAGCGGGAGTAAACTCTTC. Complete variable domain (other parts from reference TRBV11-3 and TRBJ2-1): EAGVVQSPRYKIIEKKQPVAFWCNPISGHNTLYWYLQNLGQGPELLIRYENEEAVDDSQLPKDRFSAERLKGVDSTLKIQPAELGDSAVYLCASSSGTSGSKLFGPGTRLTVL.

In regard to this clone: Within the sample, other DNA sequences also encode this same CDR3. This chain joins TRBV6-5 and TRBJ1-1; TRBD1 aligns across 7 bases. The CDR3 spans 14 residues. Germline-derived CDR1 and CDR2 are MNHEY and SVGAGI. V shed 2 bases and J 7 bases; nucleotides not matched to a gene: 7. The CDR3 nucleotides read TGTGCCAGCAGTTACGTTGGGACAGCGAATGAAGCTTTCTTT. Its protein product is CASSYVGTANEAFF.

The chain combines TRBV14 with TRBJ2-1; the match to TRBD2 covers 7 bases. V shed 0 bases, J shed 8 bases, and the junction held 4 bases outside the gene matches. The CDR3 sequence is 14 residues long. Germline CDR1 reads SGHDN; CDR2 reads FVKESK. The CDR3 nucleotides read TGTGCCAGCAGCCAAGAGGGGGGGTGGGATGAGCAGTTCTTC. Its translation is CASSQEGGWDEQFF.

To note about this clone: Other DNA sequences in this sample translate to the same CDR3. The chain joins TRBV5-1 to TRBJ2-7, with TRBD2 identical over 11 bases. The length of the CDR3 is 18 residues. Germline trimming cut 5 bases from V and 0 bases from J; bases unmatched to any gene: 13. Germline V lookup: CDR1 SGHRS, CDR2 YFSETQ. CDR3 sequence: CASRCTGLAEQSSYEQYV. CDR3 coding DNA: TGCGCCAGCAGGTGCACGGGACTAGCGGAGCAGAGCTCCTACGAGCAGTACGTC.

The chain has TRBV11-2 and TRBJ2-5, with D possibly TRBD1 on 5 matching bases. Trimming took 5 bases from V and 2 from J, leaving 12 bases between them. CDR1 and CDR2 (germline): SGHAT, FQNNGV. The CDR3 has 14 amino acids. In DNA form, the CDR3 reads TGTGCCAGCAGCCTCTCGGACAAGCAAGAGACCCAGTACTTC. This gives the protein CASSLSDKQETQYF.

The chain carries TRBV18 and TRBJ1-2; D remains unclear. Trimming left V 8 bases short and J 8 bases short, with 15 bases between. Germline CDR1 and CDR2: KGHSH and LQKENI. The CDR3 totals 12 residues. CDR3 region: CASMRAIRGYTF. CDR3 DNA sequence: TGTGCCAGCATGAGGGCCATTCGAGGCTACACCTTC. Full variable domain (rest looked up from reference TRBV18 and TRBJ1-2): NAGVMQNPRHLVRRRGQEARLRCSPMKGHSHVYWYRQLPEEGLKFMVYLQKENIIDESGMPKERFSAEFPKEGPSILRIQQVVRGDSAAYFCASMRAIRGYTFGSGTRLTVV.

The genes are TRBV25-1 and TRBJ1-1; 8 bases align to TRBD1. The CDR3 totals 13 residues. The J segment lost 11 bases and the V segment lost 3 bases, leaving 8 bases of the junction unmatched. CDR1 MGHDK and CDR2 SYGVNS come from the germline V gene. CDR3 sequence: CASSDHGQGEAFF. CDR3 sequence (DNA): TGTGCCAGCAGTGATCACGGACAGGGTGAGGCTTTCTTT. The full variable domain, completed using reference TRBV25-1 and TRBJ1-1, is EADIYQTPRYLVIGTGKKITLECSQTMGHDKMYWYQQDPGMELHLIHYSYGVNSTEKGDLSSESTVSRIRTEHFPLTLESARPSHTSQYLCASSDHGQGEAFFGQGTRLTVV.

The genes are TRBV19 and TRBJ1-1, with TRBD1 matching 8 bases. J was trimmed by 4 bases and V by 7 bases; bases with no gene match: 8. Germline assignment: CDR1 LNHDA and CDR2 SQIVND (reference sequence). This CDR3 is built from 14 residues. This chain's CDR3 is CASIDRGRGTEAFF. The CDR3 bases are TGTGCCAGTATCGACAGGGGTCGGGGCACTGAAGCTTTCTTT.